This entry features one T cell receptor (beta chain) sequence. The antigen it recognizes is unknown. No much larger clone is present one base from it, and per-base qualities are unavailable. This entry is derived from a study of CD8 T cells in Susac syndrome (dated by TCRdb to between 2017 and 2020). Regarding the research as a whole: The study used repertoire sequencing to test whether antigen drove CD8+ T cell activation and differentiation in Susac syndrome.

Peripheral blood CD8+ and CD4+ T cells from healthy donors, Susac syndrome patients and multiple sclerosis patients were profiled using high-throughput TCR beta sequencing. The healthy donors served as controls matched for age and sex. Bulk CD8+ and CD4+ T cells were purified by magnetic negative isolation, while CD8+ TEMRA cells were enriched using FACS. Blood was drawn into EDTA tubes, processed within 24 hours, and PBMCs were isolated by density gradient centrifugation. PBMCs intended for TCR sequencing were cryopreserved in liquid nitrogen and thawed later in a water bath at 37 degrees C. The sorted or isolated CD4+, CD8+ and CD8+ TEMRA cells reached a purity of at least 90%. RNA was extracted using the RNeasy kit, and roughly 0.5 to 1 microgram was reverse transcribed with random hexamers. The immunoSEQ multiplex PCR assay, which covers 54 Vbeta and 13 Jbeta segments, was used to amplify TCR beta CDR3 regions. PCR amplification bias was corrected by using a synthetic template baseline for primer optimization and computational correction. On the authors' methods: Only productive sequences were kept, with reads annotated to V, D and J genes according to IMGT and analyzed in immunoSEQ Analyzer. To calculate clonality, Shannon entropy was normalized by log2 of the number of productive unique sequences and then subtracted from one. For each patient and control, public and private clones were evaluated within the 100 most prevalent clones. Susac-specific clones were defined as absent from healthy and MS cohorts, 850 to 1,300 published viral clones and other ImmuneACCESS disease sequences. TCRdb applied fastp at Q25 and MiXCR to the public reads, then kept only in-frame beta chains. Identical CDR3 protein sequences are pooled into one entry, listed with their most common genes and DNA. The V and J calls, along with clone size, are taken from TCRdb and not from the paper's own processing. The sample has 150,000 to 200,000 distinct CDR3 sequences on record, around 94% of them singletons. Around 0.15% of the sample is taken by the ten largest.

The research as a whole found: The study acknowledged that relatively few individuals were included in the TCR sequencing and HLA analysis.

The germline V gene yields SGHRS for CDR1 and YFSETQ for CDR2. Inclusive of the bounding cysteine and phenylalanine, the CDR3 is 14 residues long. Only the CDR3 portion is preserved as DNA: 42 bases, with reading frame beginning at the first base. Trimming leaves V shorter by 3 bases and J shorter by 4 bases, with the junction holding 3 bases beyond the gene matches. The source is a human donor in good health. Sequencing was done on a sample of CD4+ T cells from PBMCs. The chain is made from TRBV5-1 and TRBJ2-2; 7 of the junction bases match TRBD1. Read as DNA, the sequence is TGCGCCAGCAGCTGGGACAGACTCACCGGGGAGCTGTTTTTT. The resulting protein is CASSWDRLTGELFF. Where the CDR3 stops, the reference TRBV5-1 and TRBJ2-2 genes take over; the full variable domain is KAGVTQTPRYLIKTRGQQVTLSCSPISGHRSVSWYQQTPGQGLQFLFEYFSETQRNKGNFPGRFSGRQFSNSRSEMNVSTLELGDSALYLCASSWDRLTGELFFGEGSRLTVL.